One sample yielded the 20 T cell receptor beta chains listed below, sequenced in a study of T cells in localized non-small cell lung cancer. Method: immunoSEQ multiplex PCR; TCRdb's copy keeps in-frame clones and lacks some. The sample gives around 41,000 clones, 86% of which show up once; about 6.4% is in the top ten. This sample comprised peripheral blood, obtained before any cancer treatment. These receptors were obtained from a man aged 35 to 69 with stage I lung adenocarcinoma.

This clone is a singleton in its sample. The rearrangement joins TRBV7-9 to TRBJ1-1; D ambiguous. The CDR3 extends over 13 amino acids. V shed 5 bases and J shed 12 bases, with 19 bases lying between them. Germline V gene data show CDR1 as SEHNR and CDR2 as FQNEAQ (reference sequence). In DNA form, the CDR3 reads TGTGCCAGCAGCCCGGACTACTTATCCCTCTCTTTCTTT. Residues: CASSPDYLSLSFF.

The genes are TRBV19 and TRBJ2-2; D ambiguous. Germline V gene sequence: CDR1 LNHDA, CDR2 SQIVND (reference sequence). The CDR3 spans 13 residues. Trimming took 8 bases from V and 5 from J, leaving 12 bases between them. The CDR3 DNA reads TGTGCCAGTCATGGGGTTTGGACCGGGGAGCTGTTTTTT. This translates into CASHGVWTGELFF.

This rearrangement joins TRBV7-9 to TRBJ2-1; 11 nucleotides match TRBD2. CDR3 length: 17 residues. Germline CDR1 reads SEHNR; CDR2 reads FQNEAQ (reference sequence). The V segment lost 3 bases and the J segment 0 bases; nucleotides outside the gene matches: 4. CDR3 DNA: TGTGCCAGCAGCTTGGGGACTAGCGGTTACTCCTACAATGAGCAGTTCTTC. Translated: CASSLGTSGYSYNEQFF.

V usage is TRBV7-9 and J usage is TRBJ2-3; 7 bases align to TRBD2. The germline CDR1 and CDR2 sequences are SEHNR and FQNEAQ (reference sequence). The ends lost 5 bases at V and 3 bases at J; junction bases unmatched: 11. The CDR3 totals 16 residues. The CDR3 loop is CASSPHLGEGTDTQYF. CDR3 nucleotide sequence: TGTGCCAGCAGCCCCCACTTGGGGGAGGGTACAGATACGCAGTATTTT.

This chain joins TRBV5-1 and TRBJ1-4, with D possibly being TRBD1 (5 bases). The CDR3 runs to 15 residues. The V and J ends lost 4 bases and 5 bases respectively, with 15 bases between them. Per germline, CDR1 SGHRS and CDR2 YFSETQ. In DNA form, the CDR3 reads TGCGCCAGCAGCGGGGGACGACGAGGAAATGAAAAACTGTTTTTT. Protein: CASSGGRRGNEKLFF. Drawing the rest from reference TRBV5-1 and TRBJ1-4, the complete variable domain is KAGVTQTPRYLIKTRGQQVTLSCSPISGHRSVSWYQQTPGQGLQFLFEYFSETQRNKGNFPGRFSGRQFSNSRSEMNVSTLELGDSALYLCASSGGRRGNEKLFFGSGTQLSVL.

This clone has a handful of counts. The chain recombines TRBV19 with TRBJ2-3, with D perhaps given as TRBD1 or TRBD2 (5 bases each). V was trimmed by 3 bases and J by 0 bases, leaving 13 bases between them. Germline V CDR1 and CDR2: LNHDA, SQIVND (reference sequence). CDR3 length equals 16 residues. The CDR3 region is CASSIASGSSTDTQYF. The CDR3 bases are TGTGCCAGTAGTATCGCGTCAGGGAGTAGCACAGATACGCAGTATTTT.

This chain connects TRBV2 to TRBJ2-1; the match to TRBD1 covers 7 bases. Germline V CDR1 and CDR2: SNHLY, FYNNEI. The V and J ends lost 6 bases and 8 bases, in that order; junction bases with no gene match: 10. This CDR3 is 14 amino acids long. The CDR3 DNA reads as TGTGCCAGCAGCGGTACAGGGCAGGGGGATGAGCAGTTCTTC. Its protein product is CASSGTGQGDEQFF.

This chain connects TRBV4-3 to TRBJ2-2, with TRBD1 matching 10 bases. J lost 4 bases, V lost 6 bases, and 11 bases had no gene match. This CDR3 has 17 residues. Germline V gene lookup returns CDR1 LGHNA and CDR2 YSLEER. The CDR3 reads CASRPGQGISGTGELFF. The DNA for the CDR3 is TGCGCCAGCAGGCCGGGACAGGGGATCAGTGGCACCGGGGAGCTGTTTTTT.

This chain uses TRBV19 with TRBJ2-3, with TRBD2 matching over 9 bases. Trimming removed 3 bases from V and 6 bases from J; junction bases left unmatched: 7. The CDR3 totals 15 residues. CDR1 LNHDA and CDR2 SQIVND come from the germline V gene (reference sequence). The CDR3 loop is CASSMLAGTSDTQYF. In DNA form, the CDR3 reads TGTGCCAGTAGTATGCTAGCGGGGACATCGGATACGCAGTATTTT.

The chain joins TRBV28 to TRBJ2-3; 9 bases agree with TRBD2. The CDR3 runs to 15 residues. Trimming removed 7 bases from V and 3 bases from J; junction bases left unmatched: 8. CDR1 and CDR2 (germline): MDHEN, SYDVKM. CDR3 sequence reads: CASTDEREDTDTQYF. Here the CDR3 DNA reads TGTGCCAGCACCGACGAGCGGGAGGATACAGATACGCAGTATTTT.

V usage is TRBV4-1 and J usage is TRBJ2-7, with 8 positions matching TRBD2. V lost 3 bases to trimming and J lost 4 bases; unmatched junction nucleotides: 11. This CDR3 comprises 16 residues. Germline lookup yields CDR1 MGHRA and CDR2 YSYEKL. The DNA of the CDR3 is TGCGCCAGCAGCCAGGCCGGGACTAGAAATACGTACGAGCAGTACTTC. Translated, it gives CASSQAGTRNTYEQYF.

This clone was detected once. This chain uses TRBV7-6 with TRBJ2-2, with TRBD1 identical over 7 bases. The CDR3 has 16 residues. J lost 10 bases, V lost 4 bases, and 15 bases had no gene match. Germline loops: CDR1 SGHVS, CDR2 FNYEAQ. The CDR3 bases are TGTGCCAGCAGCTCATCCCTCCCCATGGGGACAGAGGAGCTGTTTTTT. It is translated as CASSSSLPMGTEELFF.

The chain has TRBV7-2 and TRBJ2-1, with 7 bases matching TRBD2. This CDR3 is 15 amino acids long. V lost 4 bases to trimming and J lost 4 bases; unmatched junction nucleotides: 7. Germline loops: CDR1 SGHTA, CDR2 FQGNSA. The CDR3 here is CASSSRERGYNEQFF. The CDR3 nucleotides are TGTGCCAGCAGCTCGCGGGAGCGCGGTTACAATGAGCAGTTCTTC.

The V gene is TRBV28, the J gene TRBJ2-2, with TRBD2 identical over 9 bases. The CDR3 has 14 residues. Germline lookup yields CDR1 MDHEN and CDR2 SYDVKM. The junction had 6 bases not matched to a gene; V was cut back by 5 bases and J by 8 bases. DNA for the CDR3: TGTGCCAGCAGTGCCCGGACTAGCGTTGGGGAGCTGTTTTTT. It is translated as CASSARTSVGELFF.

The genes are TRBV5-6 and TRBJ1-2; a possible D gene is TRBD1 (5 bases). V shed 0 bases and J shed 8 bases, with 11 bases lying between them. Germline values: CDR1 SGHDT, CDR2 YYEEEE. This CDR3 is 13 amino acids long. The CDR3 reads CASSLVGVEGYTF. The CDR3 coding sequence is TGTGCCAGCAGCTTGGTAGGGGTCGAAGGCTACACCTTC. The full variable domain, rest sourced from reference TRBV5-6 and TRBJ1-2, is DAGVTQSPTHLIKTRGQQVTLRCSPKSGHDTVSWYQQALGQGPQFIFQYYEEEERQRGNFPDRFSGHQFPNYSSELNVNALLLGDSALYLCASSLVGVEGYTFGSGTRLTVV.

The chain is built from TRBV2 and TRBJ2-5; D might be TRBD2 (5 bases). The CDR3 is 13 residues long. Looked up from germline, CDR1 is SNHLY and CDR2 is FYNNEI. Trimming shortened V by 5 bases and J by 3 bases, and 10 bases separated the two germline ends. In DNA form, the CDR3 reads TGTGCCAGCAGTAGGGAGAGCGAAGAGACCCAGTACTTC. Translating it yields CASSRESEETQYF.

This clone was seen once. The gene calls are TRBV18 and TRBJ2-7; D call uncertain. Looked up from germline, CDR1 is KGHSH and CDR2 is LQKENI. CDR3 length: 12 amino acids. Trimming cost V 2 bases and J 4 bases, with 6 bases left between them. The CDR3 region has the DNA TGTGCCAGCTCACCAGACCCATACGAGCAGTACTTC. This sequence encodes CASSPDPYEQYF.

The V and J genes are TRBV5-1 and TRBJ2-2, with D perhaps given as TRBD1 or TRBD2 (5 bases each). This CDR3 has 14 amino acids. Germline-derived CDR1 and CDR2 are SGHRS and YFSETQ. Trimming cost V 7 bases and J 3 bases, with 13 bases left between them. The CDR3 reads CASSRGRDTGELFF. The CDR3 DNA follows: TGCGCCAGCTCGAGGGGCCGGGACACCGGGGAGCTGTTTTTT.

The chain recombines TRBV29-1 with TRBJ2-5; 7 nucleotides line up with TRBD1. The germline gives CDR1 SQVTM, CDR2 ANQGSEA. Trimming at V came to 5 bases and at J to 11 bases, leaving 20 bases not matched to a gene. This CDR3 spans 15 amino acids. CDR3 nucleotides: TGCAGCGTTACGCGTCCCGGGACAGTCGGTCCTGATCAGTACTTC. It encodes CSVTRPGTVGPDQYF.

V and J are TRBV2 and TRBJ2-3, with D tentatively TRBD1 (6 bases). The CDR3 totals 13 residues. Trimming took off 4 bases at V and 6 bases at J, with 11 bases between the two ends. Germline CDR1 is SNHLY and CDR2 is FYNNEI. The CDR3 DNA sequence: TGTGCCAGCAGTGCACAGGGTTGGGATACGCAGTATTTT. This encodes CASSAQGWDTQYF.